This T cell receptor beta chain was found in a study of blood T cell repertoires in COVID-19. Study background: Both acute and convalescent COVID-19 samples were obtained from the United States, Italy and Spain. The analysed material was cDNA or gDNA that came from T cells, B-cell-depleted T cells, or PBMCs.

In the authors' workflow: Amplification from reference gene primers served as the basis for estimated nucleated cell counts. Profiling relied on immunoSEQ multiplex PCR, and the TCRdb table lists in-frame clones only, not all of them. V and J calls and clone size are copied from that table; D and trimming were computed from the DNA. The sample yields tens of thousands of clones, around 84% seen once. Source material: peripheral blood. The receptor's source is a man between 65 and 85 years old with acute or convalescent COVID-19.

The CDR3 loop is CASRAGTGTLGEQYF. The DNA of the CDR3 is TGTGCCAGCAGGGCCGGGACAGGGACCCTCGGGGAGCAGTACTTC. The chain combines TRBV6-5 with TRBJ2-7, with 9 bases that match TRBD1. The CDR3 consists of 15 residues. Germline CDR1 MNHEY, CDR2 SVGAGI. Trimming cost V 6 bases and J 7 bases; bases outside gene matches: 13.